The entry that follows covers one T cell receptor (beta chain) sequence. Its antigen is not identified. The entry originates in a study of OX40 agonist ivuxolimab in advanced cancers. Study in general: Subjects had a mean age of around 60 years, with a range of 23 to 79; roughly 80% were male. Points from the study as a whole: Nonresponders included some who also had low normalized T-cell clonal expansion. CD4+ T cells averaged fewer expanded clones than CD8+ T cells.

Patients were ineligible given autoimmune disease history or systemic immunosuppression. Sequencing used immunoSEQ multiplex PCR; TCRdb keeps in-frame clones, though not all of them. The sample has about 31,000 clones, around 87% seen once. The V gene's germline CDR1 is LNHDA and CDR2 SQIVND (reference sequence). The CDR3 extends over 15 amino acids. Trimming removed 7 bases from V and 2 bases from J, with 15 bases in between. The clonotype comes from an adult with an advanced solid tumor such as melanoma, head and neck, liver or kidney cancer. The sequencing here drew on CD4+ or CD8+ T cells sorted from blood, taken in a trial of the OX40 agonist ivuxolimab. The V gene is TRBV19, the J gene TRBJ1-5; TRBD1 might be the D (5 bases). CDR3 residues: CASMGRPYGNQPQHF. CDR3 nucleotide sequence: TGTGCCAGTATGGGACGCCCTTATGGCAATCAGCCCCAGCATTTT.